This T cell receptor (beta chain) is drawn from a study of neoadjuvant anti-PD-1 for oral cavity cancer. Sequenced by immunoSEQ multiplex PCR; TCRdb stores in-frame clones only, minus some. The sample consists of 15,000 or so clones, roughly 67% of them appearing once. The CDR3 totals 14 residues. Per germline, CDR1 SGHNT and CDR2 YYREEE (reference sequence). The V end lost 0 bases, the J end lost 6 bases, and 7 bases lay between the germline ends. This clone was seen only a few times. The starting material was PBMCs, obtained before nivolumab (anti-PD-1) treatment. The TCR was taken from a person aged 40 to 85 with oral cavity squamous cell carcinoma. The chain uses TRBV5-4 and TRBJ1-6; D call uncertain. CDR3 loop: CASSLAAANSPLHF. CDR3 bases: TGTGCCAGCAGCTTGGCGGCAGCTAATTCACCCCTCCACTTT.